The clone carrying this T cell receptor (beta chain) has only a few counts. Its cognate antigen is unknown. The source of the sample is a study of post-analysis software for immune sequencing data. Whole-study context: Relapsing-remitting, secondary progressive and progressive-relapsing courses of multiple sclerosis were included. Study outcomes and limitations: Same-batch preparations were strongly co-clustered by F measure. Patients carried a handful of TRBV segments more frequently than controls did, and TRBV5-6, TRBV5-1 and TRBV20-1 were among them. Patients with multiple sclerosis recorded significantly lower normalized Chao1 diversity than controls, the study found.

TCR beta libraries were prepared from cDNA with unique molecular identifiers. T cells numbering roughly 0.95 to 10 million yielded roughly 0.5 million cDNA molecules. TCRdb reprocessed the PCR reads with MiXCR, giving one entry per CDR3 protein. The table shows roughly 800,000 distinct CDR3 sequences, with 25% to 30% occurring only once. The germline CDR1 and CDR2 sequences are LGHDT and YNNKEL (reference sequence). Germline trimming cut 0 bases from V and 9 bases from J; bases unmatched to any gene: 6. The CDR3 runs to 15 residues. Sequences were obtained from blood. This chain connects TRBV3-1 to TRBJ2-5, with TRBD2 matching over 11 bases. The receptor comes from a girl aged 5 to 17 with multiple sclerosis. CDR3 region: CASSQDTSGGRAQYF. The DNA for the CDR3 is TGTGCCAGCAGCCAAGATACTAGCGGGGGCCGAGCCCAGTACTTC.